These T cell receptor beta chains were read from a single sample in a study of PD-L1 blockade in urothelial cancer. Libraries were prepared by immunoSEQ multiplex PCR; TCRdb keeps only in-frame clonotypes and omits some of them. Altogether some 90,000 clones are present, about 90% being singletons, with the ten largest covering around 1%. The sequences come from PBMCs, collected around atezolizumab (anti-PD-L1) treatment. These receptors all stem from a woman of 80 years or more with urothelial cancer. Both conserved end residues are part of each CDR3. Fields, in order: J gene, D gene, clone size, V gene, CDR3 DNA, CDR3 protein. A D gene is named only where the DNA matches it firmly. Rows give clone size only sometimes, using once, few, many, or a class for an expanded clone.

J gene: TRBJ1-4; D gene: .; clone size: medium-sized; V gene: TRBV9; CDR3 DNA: TGTGCCAGCAGCGAAAGGACCGGGACACCCAGGGGAAAACTGTTTTTT; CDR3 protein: CASSERTGTPRGKLFF
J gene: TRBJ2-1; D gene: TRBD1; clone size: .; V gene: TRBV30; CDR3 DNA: TGTGCCTGGGATCGGGGACAGGGTCGGGGCCATGAGCAGTTCTTC; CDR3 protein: CAWDRGQGRGHEQFF
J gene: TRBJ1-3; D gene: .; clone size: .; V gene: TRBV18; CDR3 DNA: TGTGCCAGCTCACCACAGTCAGCCGGGTCTGGAAACACCATATATTTT; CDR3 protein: CASSPQSAGSGNTIYF
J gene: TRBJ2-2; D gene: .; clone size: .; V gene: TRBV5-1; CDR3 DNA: TGCGCCAGCAGCCTCGAATCCACAGGGAACGGGGAGCTGTTTTTT; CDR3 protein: CASSLESTGNGELFF
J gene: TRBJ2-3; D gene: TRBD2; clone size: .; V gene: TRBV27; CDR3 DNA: TGTGCCAGCAGTTCCCGGGCGGGAGAAAGAACAGATACGCAGTATTTT; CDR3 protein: CASSSRAGERTDTQYF
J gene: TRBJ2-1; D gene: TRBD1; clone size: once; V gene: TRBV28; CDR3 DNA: TGTGCCAGCAGTGTAGCTTACAGGGGCAATGAGCAGTTCTTC; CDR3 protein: CASSVAYRGNEQFF
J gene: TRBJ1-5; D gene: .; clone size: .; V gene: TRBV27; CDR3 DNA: TGTGCCAGCAGCACCCAGGGTTTGGGCAATCAGCCCCAGCATTTT; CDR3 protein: CASSTQGLGNQPQHF
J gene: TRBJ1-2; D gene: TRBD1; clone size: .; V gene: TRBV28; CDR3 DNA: TGTGCCAGCAGTCCTGGACAGGGAGGAGGCTACACCTTC; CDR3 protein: CASSPGQGGGYTF
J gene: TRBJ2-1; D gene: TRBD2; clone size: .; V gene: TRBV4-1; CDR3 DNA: TGCGCCAGCAGCCAGGCCCTAGGGACTAGCGGGACCTACAATGAGCAGTTCTTC; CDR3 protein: CASSQALGTSGTYNEQFF
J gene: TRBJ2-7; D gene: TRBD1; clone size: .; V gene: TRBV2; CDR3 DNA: TGTGCCAGCAGTACTTACAGGGGGCAGTCGAACGAGCAGTACTTC; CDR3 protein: CASSTYRGQSNEQYF
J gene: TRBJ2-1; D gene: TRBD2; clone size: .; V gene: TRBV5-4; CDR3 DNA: TGTGCCAGCAGTGTTGCGATTGGGACTAGCGGGAGGAATGAGCAGTTCTTC; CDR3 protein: CASSVAIGTSGRNEQFF
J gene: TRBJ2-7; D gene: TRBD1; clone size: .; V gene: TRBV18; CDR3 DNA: TGTGCCAGCTCACCACGGACAGGGATTGGCACCCACGAGCAGTACTTC; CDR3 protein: CASSPRTGIGTHEQYF
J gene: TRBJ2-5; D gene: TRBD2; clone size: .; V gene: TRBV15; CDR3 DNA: TGTGCCACCAGCAGAGATCGGCTAGCGGATACCATCCAAGAGACCCAGTACTTC; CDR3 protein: CATSRDRLADTIQETQYF
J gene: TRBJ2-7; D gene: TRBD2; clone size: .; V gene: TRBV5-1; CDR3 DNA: TGCGCCAGCAGCTTTACTAGCGGGACCGCCTACGAGCAGTACTTC; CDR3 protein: CASSFTSGTAYEQYF
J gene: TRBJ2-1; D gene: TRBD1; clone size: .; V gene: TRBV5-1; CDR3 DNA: TGCGCCAGCAGCCCGACAGGGGGCTTCTCCTACAATGAGCAGTTCTTC; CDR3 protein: CASSPTGGFSYNEQFF
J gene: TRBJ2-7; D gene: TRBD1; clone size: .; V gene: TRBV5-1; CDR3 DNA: TGCGCCAGCAGCTTGGCCGGGACAGCTTCCTACGAGCAGTACTTC; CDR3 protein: CASSLAGTASYEQYF
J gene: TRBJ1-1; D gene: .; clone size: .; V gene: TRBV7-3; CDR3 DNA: TGTGCCAGCAGCCCTAGACGGAACACTGAAGCTTTCTTT; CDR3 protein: CASSPRRNTEAFF
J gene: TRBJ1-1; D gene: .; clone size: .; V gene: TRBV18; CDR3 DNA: TGTGCCAGCTCACCTATATCGAACACTGAAGCTTTCTTT; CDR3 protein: CASSPISNTEAFF
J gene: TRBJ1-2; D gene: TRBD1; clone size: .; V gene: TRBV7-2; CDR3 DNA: TGTGCCAGCAGCTTACAGGGACAGGGGAATGGCTACACCTTC; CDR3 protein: CASSLQGQGNGYTF
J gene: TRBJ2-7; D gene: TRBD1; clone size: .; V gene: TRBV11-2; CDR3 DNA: TGTGCCAGCAGCTTAATGGGACAGGGACCCTACGAGCAGTACTTC; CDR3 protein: CASSLMGQGPYEQYF
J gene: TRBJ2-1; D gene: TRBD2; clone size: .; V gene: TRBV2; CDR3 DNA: TGTGCCAGCGGGAACGGACTAGCGGTTTTGGATGAGCAGTTCTTC; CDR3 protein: CASGNGLAVLDEQFF
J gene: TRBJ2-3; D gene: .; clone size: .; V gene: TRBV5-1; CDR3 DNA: TGCGCCAGCAGCTTGGCCGGAGTCGCAGATACGCAGTATTTT; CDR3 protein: CASSLAGVADTQYF
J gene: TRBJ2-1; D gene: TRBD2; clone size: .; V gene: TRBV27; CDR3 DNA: TGTGCCAGCGCCCCCACCATAGCGGGAGCCTTTGAGCAGTTCTTC; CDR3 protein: CASAPTIAGAFEQFF
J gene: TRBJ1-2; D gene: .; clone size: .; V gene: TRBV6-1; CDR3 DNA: TGTGCCAGCAGTGAAGATACTACTGGGAGGTATGGCTACACCTTC; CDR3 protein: CASSEDTTGRYGYTF
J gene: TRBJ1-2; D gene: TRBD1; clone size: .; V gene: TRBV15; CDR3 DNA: TGTGCCACCAGCACTCGACAGGGAAACTATGGCTACACCTTC; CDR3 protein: CATSTRQGNYGYTF
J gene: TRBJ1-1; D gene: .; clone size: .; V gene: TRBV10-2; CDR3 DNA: TGCGCCACCGTACAGGTGAACACTGAAGCTTTCTTT; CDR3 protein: CATVQVNTEAFF
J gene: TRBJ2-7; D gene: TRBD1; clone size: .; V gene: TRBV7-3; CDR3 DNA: TGTGCCAGCAGCCCGGGACAGATCTACGAGCAGTACTTC; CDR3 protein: CASSPGQIYEQYF
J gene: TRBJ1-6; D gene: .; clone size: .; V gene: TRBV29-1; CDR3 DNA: TGCAGCTTCCGACAGTCCCAAGGGTCACCCCTCCACTTT; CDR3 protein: CSFRQSQGSPLHF
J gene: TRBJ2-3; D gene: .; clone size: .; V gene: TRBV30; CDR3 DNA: TGTGCCTGGAGTGTACTGGGCGGGGAGAGAGATACGCAGTATTTT; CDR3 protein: CAWSVLGGERDTQYF
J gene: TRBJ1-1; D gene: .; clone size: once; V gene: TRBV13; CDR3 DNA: TGTGCCAGCAGTCCAAGGGGGATGAACACTGAAGCTTTCTTT; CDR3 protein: CASSPRGMNTEAFF
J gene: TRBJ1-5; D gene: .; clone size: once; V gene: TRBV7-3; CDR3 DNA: TGTGCCAGCAGCTTACTTCCAGGGGCCAATCAGCCCCAGCATTTT; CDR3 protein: CASSLLPGANQPQHF
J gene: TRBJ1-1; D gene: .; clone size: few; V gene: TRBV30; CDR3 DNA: TGTGCCTGGAGTGTACGGGGGGGGACTGAAGCTTTCTTT; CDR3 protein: CAWSVRGGTEAFF
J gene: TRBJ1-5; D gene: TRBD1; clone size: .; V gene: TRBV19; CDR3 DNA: TGTGCCAGTACCGAAGGGGGCGCGGACAGCAATCAGCCCCAGCATTTT; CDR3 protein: CASTEGGADSNQPQHF
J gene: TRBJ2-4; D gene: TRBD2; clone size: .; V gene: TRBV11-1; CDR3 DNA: TGTGCCAGCAGCCTAGCGGGACTAGCGGTACCCTCGGCCAAAAACATTCAGTACTTC; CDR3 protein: CASSLAGLAVPSAKNIQYF
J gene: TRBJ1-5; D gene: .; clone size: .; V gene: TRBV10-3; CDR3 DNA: TGTGCCATCAGTGAGTCAGGGGGAGGCAATCAGCCCCAGCATTTT; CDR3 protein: CAISESGGGNQPQHF
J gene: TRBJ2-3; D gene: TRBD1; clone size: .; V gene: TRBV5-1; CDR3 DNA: TGCGCCAGCAGCTTGGGACAGGGTAGCACAGATACGCAGTATTTT; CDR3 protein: CASSLGQGSTDTQYF
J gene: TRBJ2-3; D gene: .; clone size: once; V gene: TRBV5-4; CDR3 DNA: TGTGCCAGCAGCCCCATTGGAGGCGATACGCAGTATTTT; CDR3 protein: CASSPIGGDTQYF
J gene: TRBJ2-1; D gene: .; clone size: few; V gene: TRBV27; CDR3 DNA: TGTGCCAGCAGTTTGGGCTCCCCGAGCTCCTACAATGAGCAGTTCTTC; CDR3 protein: CASSLGSPSSYNEQFF
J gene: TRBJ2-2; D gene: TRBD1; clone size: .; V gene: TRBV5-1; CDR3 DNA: TGCGCCAGCTCGGGTGGACAGGGGGCGGCCGGGGAGCTGTTTTTT; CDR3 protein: CASSGGQGAAGELFF
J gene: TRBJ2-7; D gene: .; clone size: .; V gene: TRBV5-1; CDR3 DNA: TGCGCCAGCAGCTTGGAGGGGGGGCCGTCCTACGAGCAGTACTTC; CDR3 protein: CASSLEGGPSYEQYF
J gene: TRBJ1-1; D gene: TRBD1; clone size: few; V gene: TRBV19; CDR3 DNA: TGTGCCAGTAGCCAAACAGGGGGCGGCGAAGCTTTCTTT; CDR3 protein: CASSQTGGGEAFF
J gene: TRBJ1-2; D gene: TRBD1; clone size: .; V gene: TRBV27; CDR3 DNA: TGTGCCAGCAGTTCGCAGACCGACAGGGGGCTTGGCTACACCTTC; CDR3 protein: CASSSQTDRGLGYTF
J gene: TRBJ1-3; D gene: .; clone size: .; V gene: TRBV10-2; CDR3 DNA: TGCGCCAGCAGTGCAACAGGGCCTTACCCTGGAAACACCATATATTTT; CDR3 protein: CASSATGPYPGNTIYF
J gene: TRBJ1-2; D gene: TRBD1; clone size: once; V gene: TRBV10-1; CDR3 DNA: TGCGCCAGCAGTGAGGACAGGGGGATCCGAGGAGGCTACACCTTC; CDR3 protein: CASSEDRGIRGGYTF
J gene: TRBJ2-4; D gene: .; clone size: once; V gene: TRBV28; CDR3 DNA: TGTGCCGCCCTGGGGCCGCCGCCAAAAAACATTCAGTACTTC; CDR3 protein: CAALGPPPKNIQYF
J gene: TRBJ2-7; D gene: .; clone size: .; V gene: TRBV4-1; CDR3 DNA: TGCGCCAGCAGCCAAGGAGGAAACCAGTACTTC; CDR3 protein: CASSQGGNQYF
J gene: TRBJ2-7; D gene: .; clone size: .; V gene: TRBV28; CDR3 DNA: TGTGCCAGCAGCCCCGGTCACTTCGACTCCTACGAGCAGTACTTC; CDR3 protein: CASSPGHFDSYEQYF
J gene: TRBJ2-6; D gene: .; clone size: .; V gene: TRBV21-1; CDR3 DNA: TGTGCCAGCAGCTGTCATATACAACAAAGTCGGGCCAACGTCCTGACTTTC; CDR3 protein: CASSCHIQQSRANVLTF
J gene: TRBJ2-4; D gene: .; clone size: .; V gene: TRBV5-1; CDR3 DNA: TGCGCCAGCAGCCCGGACGGGGGTTTGGGAGGCAAAAACATTCAGTACTTC; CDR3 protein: CASSPDGGLGGKNIQYF
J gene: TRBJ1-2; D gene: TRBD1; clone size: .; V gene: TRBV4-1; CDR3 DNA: TGCGCCAGCAGCCCGAGGGACAGGGGGCTCGGCTATGGCTACACCTTC; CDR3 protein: CASSPRDRGLGYGYTF
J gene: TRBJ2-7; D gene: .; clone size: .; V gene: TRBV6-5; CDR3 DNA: TGTGCCAGCAGCCCACGACAGACCCATCGCGAGCAGTACTTC; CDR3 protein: CASSPRQTHREQYF
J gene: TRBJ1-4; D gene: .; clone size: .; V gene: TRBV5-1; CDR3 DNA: TGCGCCAGCAGCAAAGCGGGGACGGTAAATGAAAAACTGTTTTTT; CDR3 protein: CASSKAGTVNEKLFF
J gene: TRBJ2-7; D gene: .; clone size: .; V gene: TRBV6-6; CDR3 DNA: TGTGCCAGCTCTCCCCAGGGTAGCTACGAGCAGTACTTC; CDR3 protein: CASSPQGSYEQYF
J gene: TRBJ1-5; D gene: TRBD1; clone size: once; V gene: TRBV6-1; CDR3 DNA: TGTGCCAGCAGTGATCAGGGGGCGCGTCCTGGTCAGCCCCAGCATTTT; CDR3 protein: CASSDQGARPGQPQHF